Below, 12 T cell receptor beta chains from the same sample are listed, as sequenced in a study of Ad26.COV2.S vaccination and SARS-CoV-2 variants. The data were produced by immunoSEQ multiplex PCR, yet TCRdb's version contains in-frame clones alone and is incomplete. The data show under 550,000 clones, roughly 88% seen once. The sample's treatment: 15 to 20 received Ad26.COV2.S at low or high dose, single or two shots; about 5 received placebo; per-sample allocation not given. Sampling was done on day 63 after the first vaccine or placebo injection. The material sequenced was peripheral blood, taken in a trial of Ad26.COV2.S vaccine versus placebo. The origin of the receptors is a person between 18 and 60 years old who received the Ad26.COV2.S COVID-19 vaccine or a placebo.

Here the CDR3 DNA reads TGTGCCAGTAGTGTACAGGGGACTGAAAAACTGTTTTTT. Amino acids: CASSVQGTEKLFF. J is TRBJ1-4 and V is TRBV19, with 7 bases identical to TRBD1. The CDR3 loop spans 13 amino acids. Germline V gene data show CDR1 as LNHDA and CDR2 as SQIVND (reference sequence). V gave up 5 bases and J gave up 7 bases; unmatched junction bases: 4.

This chain connects TRBV9 to TRBJ2-7; a possible D gene is TRBD2 (5 bases). Germline V CDR1 and CDR2: SGDLS, YYNGEE. The ends were cut back, 0 bases at V and 11 bases at J, with 15 bases in the middle. There are 13 residues in the CDR3. The chain's CDR3 is CASSVGSIGVEYF. In nucleotides, the CDR3 is TGTGCCAGCAGCGTAGGATCGATCGGGGTGGAGTACTTC.

The chain has TRBV4-3 and TRBJ1-2; D call uncertain. The germline V gene encodes CDR1 LGHNA and CDR2 YSLEER. This CDR3 is 14 amino acids long. Deletions cut 0 bases from V and 1 base from J, with 6 bases between. CDR3 amino acids: CASSQDRDNYGYTF. CDR3 DNA sequence: TGCGCCAGCAGCCAAGACCGGGATAACTATGGCTACACCTTC.

The V and J genes are TRBV6-6 and TRBJ1-6, with D possibly TRBD1 on 5 matching bases. Trimming removed 8 bases at V and 13 bases at J, with 15 bases between. This CDR3 region has 12 residues. The germline V gene has CDR1 MNHNY and CDR2 SVGAGI (reference sequence). DNA for the CDR3: TGTGCCAGCTCACCGGGGGAGGTGCCCCTCCACTTT. It specifies CASSPGEVPLHF.

The chain recombines TRBV9 with TRBJ1-6; 7 positions match TRBD1. The ends lost 4 bases at V and 7 bases at J; junction bases unmatched: 8. Germline V CDR1 and CDR2: SGDLS, YYNGEE. CDR3 length: 15 amino acids. The CDR3 nucleotides read TGTGCCAGCAGCCCCGGGGGGACAGTCAATTCACCCCTCCACTTT. Encoded protein: CASSPGGTVNSPLHF.

The V and J genes are TRBV6-6 and TRBJ2-5; possible D gene TRBD2, 6 bases. Germline CDR1 reads MNHNY; CDR2 reads SVGAGI (reference sequence). The CDR3 is 15 residues long. Between the trimmed V and J ends, which lost 5 bases and 5 bases, there was a span of 18 bases. The CDR3 region is CASSASGEAGETQYF. DNA for the CDR3: TGTGCCAGCAGTGCCTCGGGGGAAGCTGGGGAGACCCAGTACTTC.

This clone was seen a single time. The CDR3 loop is CATGTGDYEQYF. In DNA, the CDR3 is TGTGCCACCGGGACAGGGGACTACGAGCAGTACTTC. The chain joins TRBV10-3 to TRBJ2-7; 10 nucleotides agree with TRBD1. The germline V gene has CDR1 ENHRY and CDR2 SYGVKD. Germline trimming cut 10 bases from V and 3 bases from J; bases unmatched to any gene: 3. The CDR3 sequence is 12 residues long.

The gene calls are TRBV28 and TRBJ2-5; either TRBD1 or TRBD2 may fit D (5 bases each). The CDR3 runs to 14 residues. The germline V and J ends were trimmed by 8 bases and 1 base, with 14 bases remaining between them. The germline CDR1 and CDR2 sequences are MDHEN and SYDVKM. The CDR3: CASGNPGAQETQYF. The CDR3 bases are TGTGCCAGCGGAAATCCCGGGGCCCAAGAGACCCAGTACTTC. The variable domain in full, with the rest retrieved from reference TRBV28 and TRBJ2-5, is DVKVTQSSRYLVKRTGEKVFLECVQDMDHENMFWYRQDPGLGLRLIYFSYDVKMKEKGDIPEGYSVSREKKERFSLILESASTNQTSMYLCASGNPGAQETQYFGPGTRLLVL.

The chain couples TRBV7-2 to TRBJ2-6, with no clear D. Trimming removed 5 bases from V and 1 base from J, with 9 bases in between. Germline assignment: CDR1 SGHTA and CDR2 FQGNSA. The CDR3 extends over 15 amino acids. In DNA form, the CDR3 reads TGTGCCAGCAGCCATCCAGCGTCTGGGGCCAACGTCCTGACTTTC. This encodes CASSHPASGANVLTF. The full variable domain, in which reference TRBV7-2 and TRBJ2-6 provide the parts outside the CDR3, is GAGVSQSPSNKVTEKGKDVELRCDPISGHTALYWYRQSLGQGLEFLIYFQGNSAPDKSGLPSDRFSAERTGGSVSTLTIQRTQQEDSAVYLCASSHPASGANVLTFGAGSRLTVL.

This rearrangement joins TRBV7-2 to TRBJ2-4; TRBD2 matches 9 bases. This CDR3 spans 16 amino acids. The germline V gene encodes CDR1 SGHTA and CDR2 FQGNSA. Trimming removed 1 base from V and 2 bases from J; junction bases left unmatched: 3. CDR3 in amino acids: CASSLDSGGSKNIQYF. CDR3 sequence (DNA): TGTGCCAGCAGCTTAGATAGCGGGGGTTCCAAAAACATTCAGTACTTC.

This chain joins TRBV4-3 and TRBJ2-7, with a weak D call TRBD1 (6 bases). V lost 0 bases and J lost 1, with 10 bases in between. CDR1 is LGHNA, CDR2 YSLEER, per germline. The CDR3 is made up of 15 amino acids. CDR3 nucleotides: TGCGCCAGCAGCCAAGACAGGGGCCTTTCCTACGAGCAGTACTTC. It translates to CASSQDRGLSYEQYF.

The chain employs TRBV10-3 and TRBJ1-1; D unclear. The ends were cut back, 6 bases at V and 5 bases at J, with 10 bases in the middle. The CDR3 runs 12 residues. Germline CDR1 and CDR2: ENHRY and SYGVKD. The CDR3 region is CAISREGTEAFF. CDR3 coding DNA: TGTGCCATCAGCCGAGAAGGGACTGAAGCTTTCTTT.